These 7 T cell receptor beta chains came from one sample sequenced in a study of immune evolution from preneoplasia to lung adenocarcinoma. Only in-frame clones appear in the TCRdb table, and some are missing; sequencing was by immunoSEQ multiplex PCR. The sample records approximately 3,800 clones, about 80% being singletons. The sample comprised FFPE minimally invasive lung adenocarcinoma tissue. These receptors all come from a person aged 55-85 years with lung adenocarcinoma.

A few counts support this clone. This chain links TRBV28 with TRBJ2-7; 9 positions agree with TRBD1. The CDR3 length is 14 residues. CDR1 MDHEN and CDR2 SYDVKM come from the germline V gene. The ends lost 4 bases at V and 4 bases at J; junction bases unmatched: 5. In DNA, the CDR3 is TGTGCCAGCAGTTCCGGACAGGGGCTTTACGAGCAGTACTTC. Residues: CASSSGQGLYEQYF.

By share of the sample, this clone is large. V usage is TRBV2 and J usage is TRBJ1-3; D remains unclear. The V gene's germline CDR1 is SNHLY and CDR2 FYNNEI. There are 15 residues in the CDR3. The V and J ends lost 2 bases and 0 bases respectively, with 8 bases between them. The CDR3, as DNA: TGTGCCAGCAGTGAAACTCCGGGCTCTGGAAACACCATATATTTT. Its translation: CASSETPGSGNTIYF. Full variable domain (outside the CDR3, taken from reference TRBV2 and TRBJ1-3): EPEVTQTPSHQVTQMGQEVILRCVPISNHLYFYWYRQILGQKVEFLVSFYNNEISEKSEIFDDQFSVERPDGSNFTLKIRSTKLEDSAMYFCASSETPGSGNTIYFGEGSWLTVV.

This clone was observed a single time. The rearrangement uses TRBV6-5 and TRBJ2-2; D is unclear. Germline V CDR1 and CDR2: MNHEY, SVGAGI. The CDR3 loop spans 12 amino acids. The V end lost 4 bases, the J end lost 4 bases, and 4 bases lay between the germline ends. The CDR3 DNA sequence: TGTGCCAGCAGTTCTCCCACCGGGGAGCTGTTTTTT. It yields the protein CASSSPTGELFF.

The chain employs TRBV6-4 and TRBJ2-5, with 9 bases aligning to TRBD1. The CDR3 is made up of 13 amino acids. The germline gives CDR1 MRHNA, CDR2 SNTAGT. The V and J ends lost 5 bases and 5 bases, in that order; junction bases with no gene match: 3. The CDR3: CASSRQGGETQYF. CDR3 DNA sequence: TGTGCCAGCAGTCGACAGGGGGGGGAGACCCAGTACTTC.

V and J are TRBV5-5 and TRBJ2-2; 8 bases map to TRBD1. Looked up from germline, CDR1 is SGHKS and CDR2 is YYEKEE (reference sequence). The CDR3 spans 17 residues. Germline trimming cut 1 base from V and 1 base from J; bases unmatched to any gene: 6. CDR3 residues: CASSLMRTGLNTGELFF. As DNA, the CDR3 is TGTGCCAGCAGCTTGATGCGGACAGGGCTGAACACCGGGGAGCTGTTTTTT.

The chain employs TRBV11-1 and TRBJ2-2, with D maybe TRBD2 (5 bases). V lost 7 bases and J 4 bases, leaving 16 bases between the germline ends. CDR3 size: 15 residues. Germline CDR1 and CDR2: SGHAT and FQDESV (reference sequence). CDR3 sequence reads: CASTPRVAGTGELFF. The CDR3 DNA follows: TGTGCCAGCACCCCGAGGGTTGCGGGCACCGGGGAGCTGTTTTTT.

This clone was recorded a few times. The chain links TRBV7-2 to TRBJ2-3; D ambiguous. This CDR3 comprises 12 residues. The V end lost 5 bases, the J end lost 4 bases, and 7 bases lay between the germline ends. CDR1 is SGHTA, CDR2 FQGNSA, per germline. CDR3: CASSTVADTQYF. The DNA of the CDR3 is TGTGCCAGCAGCACGGTTGCAGATACGCAGTATTTT.